This passage covers 19 T cell receptor beta chains from one sample sequenced in a study of blood T cell repertoires in COVID-19. Clones were sequenced by immunoSEQ multiplex PCR, and TCRdb holds only the in-frame ones, with some missing. Of 50,000 to 65,000 clones listed, roughly 87% were seen once; the top ten hold nearly 5%. The sequencing input was peripheral blood. Every receptor here comes from a man in his 60s with active COVID-19.

The chain combines TRBV11-2 with TRBJ2-1; 15 nucleotides align to TRBD2. Germline V gene sequence: CDR1 SGHAT, CDR2 FQNNGV. V shed 2 bases and J 6 bases; nucleotides not matched to a gene: 5. There are 17 residues in the CDR3. The CDR3 is CASSLWTSGRAGNEQFF. The CDR3 DNA follows: TGTGCCAGCAGCTTATGGACTAGCGGGAGGGCCGGCAATGAGCAGTTCTTC.

J is TRBJ2-1 and V is TRBV9; tentative D call: TRBD2 (5 bases). Germline V gives CDR1 SGDLS, CDR2 YYNGEE. Trimming left V 0 bases short and J 7 bases short, with 11 bases between. CDR3 length equals 14 residues. CDR3 amino acids: CASSVVGGSNEQFF. The CDR3 region has the DNA TGTGCCAGCAGCGTAGTCGGCGGGTCGAATGAGCAGTTCTTC.

The chain is built from TRBV7-9 and TRBJ1-3, with D perhaps matching TRBD1 (6 bases). CDR1 and CDR2 (germline): SEHNR, FQNEAQ (reference sequence). The CDR3 has 14 residues. The ends were cut back, 2 bases at V and 4 bases at J, with 9 bases in the middle. CDR3 nucleotides: TGTGCCAGCAGCTTAACACAGGGCGGAAACACCATATATTTT. Residues: CASSLTQGGNTIYF.

This clone was observed a few times. V and J are TRBV10-1 and TRBJ2-7; 9 nucleotides line up with TRBD1. In germline, CDR1 is WNHNN, CDR2 SYGVQD (reference sequence). The trim removed 9 bases at V and 6 bases at J, leaving 15 bases unmatched. This CDR3 contains 15 residues. CDR3 DNA: TGCGCCAGTAACTCGAGGGACAGGGTTGATTGCGAGCAGTACTTC. Translation: CASNSRDRVDCEQYF.

A note on this clone: One end of the junction does not line up with germline, which may come from a read error. The genes are TRBV10-3 and TRBJ2-7; 12 bases fit TRBD2. CDR3 size: 12 residues. In germline, CDR1 is ENHRY, CDR2 SYGVKD. CDR3 sequence reads: CAISESTSGGEF. The CDR3 DNA follows: TGTGCCATCAGTGAGTCGACTAGCGGGGGTGAGTTC.

The chain has TRBV7-2 and TRBJ1-3, with a weak D call TRBD1 (5 bases). V was trimmed by 4 bases and J by 0 bases, leaving 13 bases between them. This CDR3 comprises 16 residues. Germline V CDR1 and CDR2: SGHTA, FQGNSA. CDR3 bases: TGTGCCAGCAGCTCAACCGCGACAGACTCTGGAAACACCATATATTTT. It encodes CASSSTATDSGNTIYF.

The chain is built from TRBV27 and TRBJ1-1, with D perhaps TRBD1 (6 bases). Trimming stripped 3 bases from V and 4 bases from J, with 12 bases between. In germline, CDR1 is MNHEY, CDR2 SMNVEV (reference sequence). The CDR3 is 14 amino acids. This CDR3 reads CASSLGTSGTEAFF. CDR3 bases: TGTGCCAGCAGTTTGGGGACAAGCGGCACTGAAGCTTTCTTT.

This clone was seen only once. The rearrangement uses TRBV2 and TRBJ2-2, with D tentatively TRBD1 (6 bases). The CDR3 has 16 amino acids. V lost 3 bases, J lost 6 bases, and 17 bases lay in between. Germline V CDR1 and CDR2: SNHLY, FYNNEI. The CDR3 DNA reads TGTGCCAGCAGTGACCGGACAGTTCCAATGGCCGGGGAGCTGTTTTTT. The encoded protein is CASSDRTVPMAGELFF.

CDR3 in amino acids: CASSYSMTGTHYADNSPLHF. The CDR3 coding sequence is TGTGCCAGCAGTTACTCCATGACCGGGACACATTACGCCGATAATTCACCCCTCCACTTT. The rearrangement joins TRBV6-2 or TRBV6-3 to TRBJ1-6; the D gene is possibly TRBD1 (6 bases). The CDR3 spans 20 residues. From germline, CDR1 is MNHEY and CDR2 SVGEGT. With 0 bases removed from V and 5 bases from J, the gap between germline ends came to 23 bases.

This chain uses TRBV6-5 with TRBJ2-4; no definite D call. CDR1 is MNHEY and CDR2 is SVGAGI in the germline V gene. CDR3 size: 14 residues. Trimming cost V 11 bases and J 0 bases, with 14 bases left between them. The CDR3 region is CAAASELAKNIQYF. The CDR3 region has the DNA TGTGCCGCGGCATCCGAGTTAGCCAAAAACATTCAGTACTTC.

V gene TRBV7-2 combines with J gene TRBJ2-7, with a weak D call TRBD2 (5 bases). Germline V lookup: CDR1 SGHTA, CDR2 FQGNSA. V gave up 0 bases and J gave up 0 bases, with 12 bases separating them. The CDR3 is 16 residues long. The CDR3 is CASSLAGGQSSYEQYF. CDR3 DNA: TGTGCCAGCAGCTTAGCGGGCGGGCAAAGCTCCTACGAGCAGTACTTC.

The genes are TRBV24-1 and TRBJ1-5; 7 bases line up with TRBD1. The CDR3 runs to 14 residues. From germline, CDR1 is KGHDR and CDR2 SFDVKD. Germline trimming cut 9 bases from V and 1 base from J; bases unmatched to any gene: 5. The CDR3 region has the DNA TGTGCCACCCAGGGGGGCAGCAGCAATCAGCCCCAGCATTTT. It yields the protein CATQGGSSNQPQHF.

With regard to this clone: This CDR3 is also generated by other DNA sequences in the sample. The J gene is TRBJ2-1, the V gene TRBV30; D unresolved. Trimming left V 3 bases short and J 1 base short, with 7 bases between. This CDR3 has 13 amino acids. The germline CDR1 and CDR2 sequences are GTSNPN and SVGIG (reference sequence). CDR3 sequence reads: CAWSRGSYNEQFF. CDR3 sequence (DNA): TGTGCCTGGAGCCGAGGATCCTACAATGAGCAGTTCTTC.

The chain joins TRBV19 to TRBJ1-4, with D perhaps TRBD1 (6 bases). With 3 bases removed from V and 2 bases from J, the gap between germline ends came to 7 bases. There are 14 residues in the CDR3. Per the germline V gene, CDR1 is LNHDA and CDR2 is SQIVND (reference sequence). The chain's CDR3 is CASSIRGTNEKLFF. CDR3 DNA: TGTGCCAGTAGTATCAGGGGCACTAATGAAAAACTGTTTTTT.

The chain has TRBV6-2 or TRBV6-3 and TRBJ2-1, with TRBD2 identical over 11 bases. The V and J ends lost 2 bases and 10 bases, in that order; junction bases with no gene match: 7. CDR1 is MNHEY, CDR2 SVGEGT, per germline. This CDR3 has 15 residues. The DNA for the CDR3 is TGTGCCAGCAGTTACGGTCGACTAGCGGGAACAGAGCAGTTCTTC. Amino acid sequence: CASSYGRLAGTEQFF.

V is TRBV29-1 and J is TRBJ2-7; perhaps TRBD2 as D (5 bases). CDR3 size: 13 residues. Trimming left V 3 bases short and J 0 bases short, with 9 bases between. Germline V gene sequence: CDR1 SQVTM, CDR2 ANQGSEA. DNA of the CDR3: TGCAGCGTTGAGAGGGCAAGCTCCTACGAGCAGTACTTC. The encoded protein is CSVERASSYEQYF.

The chain links TRBV10-2 to TRBJ2-7; the match to TRBD1 covers 8 bases. Unmatched junction bases numbered 5, after V lost 6 bases and J lost 4 bases. Germline CDR1 and CDR2: WSHSY and SAAADI. There are 13 residues in the CDR3. DNA for the CDR3: TGCGCCAGCAGCCAGGGGGCTTCGTACGAGCAGTACTTC. It is translated as CASSQGASYEQYF.

This clone was detected only once. V is TRBV7-9 and J is TRBJ1-5; a possible D gene is TRBD1 (5 bases). CDR1 SEHNR and CDR2 FQNEAQ come from the germline V gene (reference sequence). V lost 3 bases to trimming and J lost 5 bases, with 11 bases between them. The CDR3 spans 14 residues. For the CDR3, the DNA is TGTGCCAGCAGCTTTTTGGCACAGGATCAGCCCCAGCATTTT. It translates to CASSFLAQDQPQHF.

The chain employs TRBV2 and TRBJ2-5, with 10 bases aligning to TRBD2. The V gene end was trimmed by 6 bases and the J gene end by 4 bases; junction bases not matched to a gene: 2. CDR3 length: 13 residues. The germline gives CDR1 SNHLY, CDR2 FYNNEI. CDR3: CASSASGRETQYF. The CDR3, as DNA: TGTGCCAGCAGCGCTAGCGGGAGAGAGACCCAGTACTTC.